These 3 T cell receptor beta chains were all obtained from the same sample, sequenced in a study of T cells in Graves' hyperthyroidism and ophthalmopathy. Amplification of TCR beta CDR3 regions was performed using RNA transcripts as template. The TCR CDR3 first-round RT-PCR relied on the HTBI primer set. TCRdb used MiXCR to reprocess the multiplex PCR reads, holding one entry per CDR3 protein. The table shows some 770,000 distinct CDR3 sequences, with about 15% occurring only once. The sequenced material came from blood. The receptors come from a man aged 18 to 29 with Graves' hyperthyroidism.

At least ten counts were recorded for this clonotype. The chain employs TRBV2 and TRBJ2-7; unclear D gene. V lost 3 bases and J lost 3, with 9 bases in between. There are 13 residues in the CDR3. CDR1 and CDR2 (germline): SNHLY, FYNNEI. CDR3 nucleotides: TGTGCCAGCAGTGAGCAGCAGTACTACGAGCAGTACTTC. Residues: CASSEQQYYEQYF.

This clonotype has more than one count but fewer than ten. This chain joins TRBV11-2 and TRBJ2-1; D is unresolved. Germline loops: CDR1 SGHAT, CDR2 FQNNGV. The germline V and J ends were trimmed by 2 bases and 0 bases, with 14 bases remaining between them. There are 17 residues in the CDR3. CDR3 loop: CASSLYLGGGSYNEQFF. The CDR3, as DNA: TGTGCCAGCAGCTTATATCTGGGTGGTGGCTCCTACAATGAGCAGTTCTTC.

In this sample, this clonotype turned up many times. CDR3 amino acids: CAWGQGGNQPQHF. CDR3 sequence (DNA): TGTGCCTGGGGACAGGGTGGCAATCAGCCCCAGCATTTT. The chain combines TRBV30 with TRBJ1-5; 8 bases are a match to TRBD1. The junction had 2 bases not matched to a gene; V was cut back by 5 bases and J by 2 bases. The CDR3 consists of 13 residues. From germline, CDR1 is GTSNPN and CDR2 SVGIG (reference sequence). Complete variable domain (other parts from reference TRBV30 and TRBJ1-5): SQTIHQWPATLVQPVGSPLSLECTVEGTSNPNLYWYRQAAGRGLQLLFYSVGIGQISSEVPQNLSASRPQDRQFILSSKKLLLSDSGFYLCAWGQGGNQPQHFGDGTRLSIL.